One and the same sample provided the 28 T cell receptor beta chains below, sequenced in a study of blood T cell repertoires in COVID-19. TCRdb's copy holds only in-frame clones and misses some; the assay was immunoSEQ multiplex PCR. The sample contains 130,000 to 150,000 clones, about 88% of which appear only once. Sequencing was done on a sample of peripheral blood. All receptors derive from a human donor in a cohort sampled during active COVID-19.

This clone was found a few times. For the CDR3, the DNA is TGCGCCAGCAGCCAAGTCTTAATCAATTCACCCCTCCACTTT. It codes for CASSQVLINSPLHF. J is TRBJ1-6 and V is TRBV4-3, with no clear D. Trimming took off 1 base at V and 7 bases at J, with 8 bases between the two ends. The CDR3 contains 14 residues. The V gene's germline CDR1 is LGHNA and CDR2 YSLEER.

V gene TRBV28 combines with J gene TRBJ1-5; D is ambiguous. The germline V gene has CDR1 MDHEN and CDR2 SYDVKM. With 5 bases removed from V and 6 bases from J, the gap between germline ends came to 11 bases. The CDR3 runs 13 residues. In DNA form, the CDR3 reads TGTGCCAGCAGTCCGCCCGTGGCTCAGCCCCAGCATTTT. Its protein product is CASSPPVAQPQHF.

This rearrangement joins TRBV11-2 to TRBJ2-1; TRBD1 aligns across 9 bases. The germline V gene encodes CDR1 SGHAT and CDR2 FQNNGV. This CDR3 is built from 15 residues. With 5 bases clipped from V and 4 bases from J, the junction kept 6 bases outside the gene matches. This CDR3 is CASSPGTGLYNEQFF. Written as DNA, the CDR3 is TGTGCCAGCAGCCCTGGGACAGGGCTGTACAATGAGCAGTTCTTC. Filled out from reference TRBV11-2 and TRBJ2-1, the complete variable domain reads EAGVAQSPRYKIIEKRQSVAFWCNPISGHATLYWYQQILGQGPKLLIQFQNNGVVDDSQLPKDRFSAERLKGVDSTLKIQPAKLEDSAVYLCASSPGTGLYNEQFFGPGTRLTVL.

The V and J genes are TRBV4-3 and TRBJ2-1; 10 positions match TRBD2. The germline V gene has CDR1 LGHNA and CDR2 YSLEER. Trimming removed 4 bases from V and 3 bases from J; junction bases left unmatched: 6. CDR3 size: 16 residues. The CDR3 sequence is CASSLDGTSVYNEQFF. DNA of the CDR3: TGCGCCAGCAGCCTCGATGGGACTAGCGTCTACAATGAGCAGTTCTTC.

The chain recombines TRBV6-7 with TRBJ2-7; 13 bases line up with TRBD2. TRBV6-7 is an ORF, with its function uncertain. This CDR3 is 16 amino acids long. V was pared by 0 bases and J by 2 bases, with 1 base of the junction left unmatched. The DNA of the CDR3 is TGTGCCAGCAGTTACTCGGGGACTAGCGGGGCCTACGAGCAGTACTTC. This codes for CASSYSGTSGAYEQYF.

This chain joins TRBV5-5 and TRBJ1-5; D unclear. V lost 0 bases and J 16 bases, leaving 17 bases between the germline ends. CDR1 is SGHKS, CDR2 YYEKEE, per germline (reference sequence). The CDR3 contains 13 residues. The CDR3 protein is CASSLVPENHRHF. CDR3 coding DNA: TGTGCCAGCAGCTTGGTTCCTGAAAATCATAGACATTTT.

The chain links TRBV14 to TRBJ2-7; TRBD2 is a possible D gene (6 bases). Per the germline V gene, CDR1 is SGHDN and CDR2 is FVKESK. There are 14 residues in the CDR3. V was pared by 0 bases and J by 6 bases, with 12 bases between. In nucleotides, the CDR3 is TGTGCCAGCAGCCAAGATCGCGGGACTCTCGAGCAGTACTTC. Encoded protein: CASSQDRGTLEQYF. Combining the CDR3 with reference TRBV14 and TRBJ2-7 gives the whole variable domain EAGVTQFPSHSVIEKGQTVTLRCDPISGHDNLYWYRRVMGKEIKFLLHFVKESKQDESGMPNNRFLAERTGGTYSTLKVQPAELEDSGVYFCASSQDRGTLEQYFGPGTRLTVT.

V usage is TRBV19 and J usage is TRBJ2-7; tentatively, D is TRBD2 (5 bases). V lost 4 bases and J 7 bases, leaving 17 bases between the germline ends. CDR1 is LNHDA and CDR2 is SQIVND in the germline V gene (reference sequence). CDR3 length: 14 residues. In DNA, the CDR3 is TGTGCCAGTAGTAGAGGAGACTACCGAGTGGAGCAGTACTTC. It specifies CASSRGDYRVEQYF.

This clone has just a few counts. The V and J genes are TRBV9 and TRBJ2-2; unclear D gene. V was shortened by 2 bases and J by 6 bases, with 8 bases between the two germline ends. The CDR3 length is 13 residues. Germline-derived CDR1 and CDR2 are SGDLS and YYNGEE. The CDR3 DNA sequence: TGTGCCAGCAGCGTCGGGTCCCCCGGGGAGCTGTTTTTT. Protein product: CASSVGSPGELFF.

Turning to this clone: The junction and the germline gene differ at one end; a read error may be behind it. J is TRBJ2-3 and V is TRBV5-4; D may be TRBD2 (5 bases). This CDR3 region has 12 residues. Germline loops: CDR1 SGHNT, CDR2 YYREEE (reference sequence). CDR3 sequence reads: CASSFIGGSLDF. The CDR3 coding sequence is TGTGCCAGCAGCTTCATAGGAGGATCCCTGGATTTT.

V and J are TRBV6-5 and TRBJ1-1; 7 bases line up with TRBD1. This CDR3 is 14 amino acids long. The junction had 5 bases not matched to a gene; V was cut back by 6 bases and J by 1 base. Germline V gives CDR1 MNHEY, CDR2 SVGAGI. CDR3: CASSLGQRNTEAFF. CDR3 sequence (DNA): TGTGCCAGCAGCTTGGGACAGCGGAACACTGAAGCTTTCTTT.

The chain uses TRBV6-5 and TRBJ1-1, with TRBD1 matching 7 bases. The V gene's germline CDR1 is MNHEY and CDR2 SVGAGI. V shed 0 bases, J shed 1 base, and the junction held 5 bases outside the gene matches. There are 16 residues in the CDR3. The DNA of the CDR3 is TGTGCCAGCAGTTACTCATTGACAGGGACGAACACTGAAGCTTTCTTT. It codes for CASSYSLTGTNTEAFF.

V and J are TRBV9 and TRBJ2-1, with D possibly matching TRBD2 (5 bases). CDR3 length: 15 amino acids. Looked up from germline, CDR1 is SGDLS and CDR2 is YYNGEE. The V gene lost 3 bases and the J gene lost 0 bases, with 10 bases spanning the gap. Here the CDR3 reads CASSAQEASYNEQFF. The CDR3, as DNA: TGTGCCAGCAGCGCCCAGGAGGCCTCCTACAATGAGCAGTTCTTC.

This sequence joins TRBV28 and TRBJ2-7, with TRBD1 matching over 8 bases. From germline, CDR1 is MDHEN and CDR2 SYDVKM. The CDR3 runs 16 residues. J was trimmed by 1 base and V by 5 bases; bases with no gene match: 10. CDR3 sequence (DNA): TGTGCCAGCAGTGCCTCCACAGGGGGGTTATCCTACGAGCAGTACTTC. As protein: CASSASTGGLSYEQYF.

This chain joins TRBV4-3 and TRBJ2-2, with TRBD2 matching 12 bases. This CDR3 has 17 residues. Germline-derived CDR1 and CDR2 are LGHNA and YSLEER. Trimming took 4 bases from V and 5 from J; bases not matched to a gene: 8. The chain's CDR3 is CASSRRLAGGHTGELFF. CDR3 DNA sequence: TGCGCCAGCAGCCGACGTCTAGCGGGGGGGCATACCGGGGAGCTGTTTTTT.

This sequence joins TRBV6-2 or TRBV6-3 and TRBJ2-3; maybe TRBD2 (6 bases). Germline V CDR1 and CDR2: MNHEY, SVGEGT. The CDR3 spans 16 residues. Trimming stripped 2 bases from V and 0 bases from J, with 12 bases between. The CDR3 loop is CASSYGLAVSTDTQYF. DNA for the CDR3: TGTGCCAGCAGTTACGGGTTAGCGGTAAGCACAGATACGCAGTATTTT.

The chain uses TRBV29-1 and TRBJ1-1, with a possible D match to TRBD1 (5 bases). The CDR3 totals 13 residues. Germline CDR1 is SQVTM and CDR2 is ANQGSEA. The V gene lost 6 bases and the J gene lost 4 bases, with 15 bases spanning the gap. CDR3 DNA sequence: TGCAGCGTAACCGCTGGGGGGGGCACTGAAGCTTTCTTT. Translated, it gives CSVTAGGGTEAFF.

This sequence joins TRBV19 and TRBJ2-1; possibly TRBD1 for D (5 bases). Germline V gene data show CDR1 as LNHDA and CDR2 as SQIVND (reference sequence). The CDR3 length is 15 residues. With 6 bases removed from V and 7 bases from J, the gap between germline ends came to 19 bases. CDR3 DNA sequence: TGTGCCAGTAGCAAAGAAAGGGGCCAAGCGAATGAGCAGTTCTTC. It encodes CASSKERGQANEQFF.

V is TRBV9 and J is TRBJ2-1; possibly TRBD1 for D (5 bases). The CDR3 consists of 14 residues. V was shortened by 3 bases and J by 6 bases, with 13 bases between the two germline ends. The V gene's germline CDR1 is SGDLS and CDR2 YYNGEE. This chain's CDR3 is CASSAYGASNEQFF. The DNA for the CDR3 is TGTGCCAGCAGCGCCTATGGGGCCAGCAATGAGCAGTTCTTC.

The CDR3 is CASSQDLLGSGNTIYF. In DNA, the CDR3 is TGCGCCAGCAGCCAAGACCTACTAGGGTCTGGAAACACCATATATTTT. The rearrangement links TRBV4-3 to TRBJ1-3, with D hard to call. V was pared by 0 bases and J by 1 base, with 10 bases between. CDR3 length equals 16 residues. From germline, CDR1 is LGHNA and CDR2 YSLEER.

As concerns this clone: Other nucleotide sequences from this sample produce the same CDR3. This rearrangement joins TRBV7-9 to TRBJ1-1; D remains ambiguous. Trimming left V 4 bases short and J 2 bases short, with 8 bases between. Germline CDR1 and CDR2: SEHNR and FQNEAQ (reference sequence). CDR3 length: 13 amino acids. Here the CDR3 DNA reads TGTGCCAGCAGCTGGGCAGGTAACACTGAAGCTTTCTTT. This translates into CASSWAGNTEAFF.

The V and J genes are TRBV2 and TRBJ1-2; no firm D call. V was clipped by 4 bases and J by 4 bases, with 7 bases between them. Germline V gene sequence: CDR1 SNHLY, CDR2 FYNNEI. The CDR3 extends over 12 amino acids. CDR3 in DNA: TGTGCCAGCAGTGGACGGGGCTATGGCTACACCTTC. Protein sequence: CASSGRGYGYTF.

The chain links TRBV27 to TRBJ2-1; 12 positions match TRBD2. Germline CDR1 MNHEY, CDR2 SMNVEV (reference sequence). V shed 6 bases, J shed 10 bases, and the junction held 7 bases outside the gene matches. The CDR3 consists of 14 residues. This CDR3 is CASRSTSGRKEQFF. The DNA for the CDR3 is TGTGCCAGCAGATCGACTAGCGGGAGAAAAGAGCAGTTCTTC.

J is TRBJ1-4 and V is TRBV28, with D possibly TRBD1 on 5 matching bases. Trimming removed 1 base from V and 7 bases from J, with 13 bases in between. The germline V gene encodes CDR1 MDHEN and CDR2 SYDVKM. CDR3 length: 15 residues. For the CDR3, the DNA is TGTGCCAGCAGTTTATCAGGGCTAGTCGCTGAAAAACTGTTTTTT. Translating gives CASSLSGLVAEKLFF.

The J gene is TRBJ2-5, the V gene TRBV7-8; 9 nucleotides line up with TRBD1. This CDR3 is built from 15 residues. The ends lost 4 bases at V and 5 bases at J; junction bases unmatched: 8. In germline, CDR1 is SGHVS, CDR2 FQNEAQ. The CDR3 spells CASSSVTGGAETQYF. CDR3 bases: TGTGCCAGCAGCTCGGTTACAGGGGGCGCGGAGACCCAGTACTTC.

V gene TRBV7-2 combines with J gene TRBJ2-1, with D hard to call. Germline CDR1 is SGHTA and CDR2 is FQGNSA. The CDR3 totals 13 residues. Trimming removed 4 bases from V and 5 bases from J, with 9 bases in between. The CDR3 region is CASSSWANNEQFF. The CDR3 coding sequence is TGTGCCAGCAGCTCGTGGGCAAACAATGAGCAGTTCTTC.

The chain has TRBV5-7 and TRBJ1-5; D is ambiguous. TRBV5-7 is an ORF for which the function is uncertain. V dropped 0 bases and J dropped 2 bases, with 6 bases sitting between them. CDR3 size: 14 residues. CDR3 residues: CASSLVQRNQPQHF. The CDR3 DNA reads as TGTGCCAGCAGCTTGGTACAGCGCAATCAGCCCCAGCATTTT.

The rearrangement links TRBV4-1 to TRBJ1-1, with a possible D match to TRBD1 (6 bases). The V end lost 4 bases, the J end lost 0 bases, and 12 bases lay between the germline ends. Germline CDR1 MGHRA, CDR2 YSYEKL. The CDR3 is 15 amino acids. The CDR3 loop is CASSLTGTLNTEAFF. The CDR3 DNA reads TGCGCCAGCAGCCTAACCGGGACATTGAACACTGAAGCTTTCTTT.